These 8 T cell receptor beta chains were sequenced from one sample in a study of graft-versus-host responses after intestinal transplantation. Their recognized antigens are unknown. Data came from immunoSEQ multiplex PCR; TCRdb stores just in-frame clones and leaves some out. Of about 92,000 clones in the sample, over 80% were seen once. Sample: unstimulated CD8+ T cells sorted from spleen or lymph node cells, taken before intestinal transplant. All receptors derive from a human donor who received an intestinal transplant.

The chain is built from TRBV27 and TRBJ2-7, with 14 bases identical to TRBD2. CDR1 MNHEY and CDR2 SMNVEV come from the germline V gene (reference sequence). V lost 4 bases to trimming and J lost 6 bases; unmatched junction nucleotides: 5. The CDR3 contains 15 residues. The CDR3, as DNA: TGTGCCAGCAGTTCGGGACTAGCGGGAGTTATCGAGCAGTACTTC. Translation gives CASSSGLAGVIEQYF.

A note on this clone: One junction end disagrees with the germline gene, perhaps due to a read error. CDR3 in DNA: TGTGCCAACAGCTCAAGCCCCCGGACCACAGCCTACGAGCAGTACTTC. It yields the protein CANSSSPRTTAYEQYF. V and J are TRBV7-9 and TRBJ2-7, with D hard to call. This CDR3 has 16 residues. Germline CDR1 is SEHNR and CDR2 is FQNEAQ (reference sequence). Together with reference TRBV7-9 and TRBJ2-7, the CDR3 gives the full variable domain: DTGVSQNPRHKITKRGQNVTFRCDPISEHNRLYWYRQTLGQGPEFLTYFQNEAQLEKSRLLSDRFSAERPKGSFSTLEIQRTEQGDSAMYLCANSSSPRTTAYEQYFGPGTRLTVT.

The chain joins TRBV6-6 to TRBJ2-1; D call uncertain. Between the trimmed V and J ends, which lost 0 bases and 0 bases, there was a span of 9 bases. Germline lookup yields CDR1 MNHNY and CDR2 SVGAGI (reference sequence). CDR3 length: 16 amino acids. CDR3 in amino acids: CASSYSRYLSYNEQFF. CDR3 nucleotides: TGTGCCAGCAGTTACTCCCGCTATCTCTCCTACAATGAGCAGTTCTTC.

The genes are TRBV2 and TRBJ1-1; TRBD1 matches 8 bases. Trimming took 6 bases from V and 4 from J; bases not matched to a gene: 4. Germline V gene lookup returns CDR1 SNHLY and CDR2 FYNNEI. This CDR3 is built from 13 residues. Written as DNA, the CDR3 is TGTGCCAGCAGACCAACAGGGGGCACTGAAGCTTTCTTT. It translates to CASRPTGGTEAFF.

The chain is built from TRBV6-5 and TRBJ1-1; tentative D call: TRBD1 (6 bases). Between the trimmed V and J ends, which lost 2 bases and 13 bases, there was a span of 14 bases. This CDR3 region has 12 residues. The germline gives CDR1 MNHEY, CDR2 SVGAGI. This CDR3 reads CASSYGAGVVFF. The CDR3 DNA follows: TGTGCCAGCAGTTACGGGGCAGGGGTTGTTTTCTTT.

The chain recombines TRBV13 with TRBJ2-1, with 12 nucleotides matching TRBD1. The V gene end was trimmed by 1 base and the J gene end by 6 bases; junction bases not matched to a gene: 4. The CDR3 is made up of 16 amino acids. Germline V lookup: CDR1 PRHDT, CDR2 FYEKMQ (reference sequence). The CDR3 sequence: CASSLEGQGALNEQFF. The CDR3 nucleotides read TGTGCCAGCAGCTTAGAGGGACAGGGGGCCCTCAATGAGCAGTTCTTC.

In its sample, this clone was seen once. The V call is TRBV10-2, the J call TRBJ2-3, with 8 bases matching TRBD2. Per the germline V gene, CDR1 is WSHSY and CDR2 is SAAADI. The CDR3 is made up of 15 amino acids. The junction had 4 bases not matched to a gene; V was cut back by 4 bases and J by 1 base. Here the CDR3 DNA reads TGCGCCAGCAGTGCAGCGGGAGCTCGCACAGATACGCAGTATTTT. Encoded protein: CASSAAGARTDTQYF.

The rearrangement links TRBV27 to TRBJ1-6; unclear D gene. The CDR3 totals 15 residues. Germline V gene lookup returns CDR1 MNHEY and CDR2 SMNVEV (reference sequence). The V end lost 0 bases, the J end lost 2 bases, and 5 bases lay between the germline ends. The CDR3 sequence: CASSLSGTYNSPLHF. The CDR3 nucleotides read TGTGCCAGCAGTTTATCCGGTACCTATAATTCACCCCTCCACTTT.